The rows below give T cell receptor beta chains drawn from one sample of a study of vaccination and CD4 T cells after COVID-19. The antigens for these receptors are not known. TCRdb re-analysed the PCR reads in MiXCR, keeping a single row per CDR3 protein. The data show 9,500 to 13,000 distinct CDR3 sequences, about 30% seen once. Specimen: CD4+ T cells from blood, cultured in vitro. The receptors come from a human donor in good health. The CDR3 runs from the conserved cysteine through the conserved F or W. The order of the fields is D gene, V gene, clone size, J gene, CDR3 protein, CDR3 DNA. D genes are given only for firm matches. Part of the rows lack a size; the others show once, few, many or a class for expanded clones.

D: NA
V: TRBV7-8
size: few
J: TRBJ2-7
CDR3: CASSFDTLYEQYF
DNA: TGTGCCAGCAGCTTCGACACCCTCTACGAGCAGTACTTC

D: NA
V: TRBV6-1
size: NA
J: TRBJ2-1
CDR3: CASSRTSTNEQFF
DNA: TGTGCCAGCAGTCGGACGAGCACCAATGAGCAGTTCTTC

D: TRBD1
V: TRBV19
size: NA
J: TRBJ2-7
CDR3: CASSGDRPSYEQYF
DNA: TGTGCCAGCTCGGGGGACAGGCCTTCCTACGAGCAGTACTTC

D: NA
V: TRBV21-1
size: NA
J: TRBJ1-1
CDR3: CASSPYRRGPEMNTEAFF
DNA: TGTGCCAGCAGCCCCTATAGGAGGGGGCCGGAGATGAACACTGAAGCTTTCTTT

D: TRBD1
V: TRBV20-1
size: NA
J: TRBJ1-2
CDR3: CSAKPDRGRSKGYTF
DNA: TGCAGTGCTAAGCCGGACAGGGGGCGGTCTAAGGGCTACACCTTC

D: TRBD1
V: TRBV20-1
size: NA
J: TRBJ2-5
CDR3: CSADRGETQYF
DNA: TGCAGTGCTGACAGGGGAGAGACCCAGTACTTC

D: NA
V: TRBV20-1
size: few
J: TRBJ2-1
CDR3: CSAIGVIAAYNEQFF
DNA: TGCAGTGCTATAGGGGTAATAGCGGCTTACAATGAGCAGTTCTTC

D: NA
V: TRBV11-3
size: NA
J: TRBJ1-5
CDR3: CASSLLYRTEGQPQHF
DNA: TGTGCCAGCAGCTTATTATACCGGACAGAAGGACAGCCCCAGCATTTT

D: TRBD1
V: TRBV20-1
size: few
J: TRBJ2-7
CDR3: CSAYPGQGYEQYF
DNA: TGCAGTGCTTATCCGGGACAGGGCTACGAGCAGTACTTC

D: TRBD2
V: TRBV5-4
size: NA
J: TRBJ2-3
CDR3: CASSLPAGGPTDTQYF
DNA: TGTGCCAGCTCTCTTCCAGCGGGAGGGCCCACGGATACGCAGTATTTT

D: NA
V: TRBV29-1
size: few
J: TRBJ2-7
CDR3: CSVGLIPYEQYF
DNA: TGCAGCGTTGGCCTTATCCCCTACGAGCAGTACTTC

D: NA
V: TRBV19
size: few
J: TRBJ1-1
CDR3: CASSLGPSGNTEAFF
DNA: TGTGCCAGTAGTCTTGGCCCGTCGGGCAACACTGAAGCTTTCTTT

D: NA
V: TRBV20-1
size: NA
J: TRBJ1-6
CDR3: CSARFPGTSPLHF
DNA: TGCAGTGCTAGATTTCCAGGGACTTCACCCCTCCACTTT

D: NA
V: TRBV20-1
size: few
J: TRBJ2-1
CDR3: CSAQTGATPNEQFF
DNA: TGCAGTGCCCAGACAGGAGCTACACCCAATGAGCAGTTCTTC

D: NA
V: TRBV6-2/TRBV6-3
size: NA
J: TRBJ2-1
CDR3: CAITGNYNEQFF
DNA: TGTGCCATAACCGGGAACTACAATGAGCAGTTCTTC

D: NA
V: TRBV5-4
size: NA
J: TRBJ2-1
CDR3: CASSEQGEQFF
DNA: TGTGCCAGCAGCGAGCAAGGTGAGCAGTTCTTC

D: NA
V: TRBV4-1
size: NA
J: TRBJ2-3
CDR3: CASSQEGAGVTDTQYF
DNA: TGCGCCAGCAGCCAAGAGGGAGCGGGCGTCACAGATACGCAGTATTTT

D: NA
V: TRBV19
size: few
J: TRBJ2-7
CDR3: CASSNTHGGEQYF
DNA: TGTGCCAGTAGTAACACTCACGGTGGCGAGCAGTACTTC

D: NA
V: TRBV6-2/TRBV6-3
size: few
J: TRBJ1-1
CDR3: CASTLGIGTEAFF
DNA: TGTGCCAGCACACTAGGAATAGGGACTGAAGCTTTCTTT

D: TRBD1
V: TRBV19
size: NA
J: TRBJ1-5
CDR3: CATIDRGIQPQHF
DNA: TGTGCCACCATTGACAGGGGTATTCAGCCCCAGCATTTT

D: NA
V: TRBV30
size: NA
J: TRBJ2-3
CDR3: CAWSVGPTDTQYF
DNA: TGTGCCTGGAGTGTCGGGCCCACAGATACGCAGTATTTT

D: NA
V: TRBV7-7
size: NA
J: TRBJ2-1
CDR3: CASSLRHRDNEQFF
DNA: TGTGCTAGCAGCTTAAGGCACAGAGACAATGAGCAGTTCTTC

D: TRBD1
V: TRBV28
size: NA
J: TRBJ1-2
CDR3: CASSKPGQLLLTNYGYTF
DNA: TGTGCCAGCAGTAAACCGGGACAGCTATTATTAACTAACTATGGCTACACCTTC